This passage covers 4 T cell receptor beta chains from one sample sequenced in a study of OX40 agonist ivuxolimab in advanced cancers. Some clones are missing from TCRdb's copy, which holds only in-frame ones; the method was immunoSEQ multiplex PCR. The sample consists of some 50,000 clones, approximately 86% of them appearing once. Sequences were derived from CD4+ or CD8+ T cells sorted from blood, sampled in a trial of the OX40 agonist ivuxolimab. All receptors come from an adult with an advanced solid tumor such as melanoma, head and neck, liver or kidney cancer.

The V gene is TRBV28, the J gene TRBJ2-5; D gene ambiguous. The ends were cut back, 3 bases at V and 5 bases at J, with 13 bases in the middle. This CDR3 has 14 residues. The germline CDR1 and CDR2 sequences are MDHEN and SYDVKM. Written as DNA, the CDR3 is TGTGCCAGCAGTTTTTGGGGTACGAGGGAGACCCAGTACTTC. Residues: CASSFWGTRETQYF.

This clone was recorded only once. V gene TRBV5-4 combines with J gene TRBJ2-5, with D possibly being TRBD1 (5 bases). Between the trimmed V and J ends, which lost 2 bases and 3 bases, there was a span of 11 bases. CDR1 is SGHNT and CDR2 is YYREEE in the germline V gene (reference sequence). The length of the CDR3 is 14 residues. Here the CDR3 reads CASSFNRLEETQYF. In DNA, the CDR3 is TGTGCCAGCAGCTTTAACAGGTTAGAAGAGACCCAGTACTTC.

The chain joins TRBV6-5 to TRBJ2-1, with TRBD2 matching over 9 bases. The trim removed 2 bases at V and 9 bases at J, leaving 11 bases unmatched. This CDR3 has 16 amino acids. Germline assignment: CDR1 MNHEY and CDR2 SVGAGI. In DNA form, the CDR3 reads TGTGCCAGCAGTTACAACGGCGCTAGCGGGATCAGTGAGCAGTTCTTC. Translated, it gives CASSYNGASGISEQFF.

The gene calls are TRBV11-2 and TRBJ1-5; D not certain. Germline values: CDR1 SGHAT, CDR2 FQNNGV. V lost 5 bases to trimming and J lost 7 bases, with 15 bases between them. This CDR3 region has 14 residues. As DNA, the CDR3 is TGTGCCAGCAGCCAAGTTTTGGGCGGCCAGCCCCAGCATTTT. Translation gives CASSQVLGGQPQHF.